The entry that follows covers one T cell receptor (beta chain) sequence. As yet, its antigen is unknown. All of the isolated RNA was reverse transcribed, so expressed TCRB transcripts were sequenced. Data came from immunoSEQ multiplex PCR; TCRdb stores just in-frame clones and leaves some out. The sample consists of roughly 730,000 clones, roughly 13% of them appearing once. Blood was collected once per donor into heparin, averaging about 116 mL. Sorting based on CD45RO/CCR7/CD25/CD127/CD95/CD27 separated CD4+ naive, central memory, regulatory and stem cell-like memory cells. Once sorted, every population was more than 98% pure. These data come from a study of beta chain features in type 1 diabetes. General observations from the study: All four CD4+ subsets of Type 1 diabetes patients contained TCRB CDR3s that were moderately but significantly shorter. The similarity of naive, central memory and Treg TCRB repertoires appeared greater among patients than among healthy donors.

The sequenced material came from naive CD4+ T cells from blood. The sequence came from a young man with type 1 diabetes.

The CDR3 protein is CASSVGTSGGFTSYEQYF. CDR3 nucleotides: TGTGCCAGCAGCGTAGGGACTAGCGGGGGTTTTACCTCCTACGAGCAGTACTTC. V gene TRBV9 combines with J gene TRBJ2-7; 13 positions agree with TRBD2. J gave up 0 bases and V 0 bases, and 6 bases lay outside the gene matches. The CDR3 totals 18 residues. CDR1 SGDLS and CDR2 YYNGEE come from the germline V gene.